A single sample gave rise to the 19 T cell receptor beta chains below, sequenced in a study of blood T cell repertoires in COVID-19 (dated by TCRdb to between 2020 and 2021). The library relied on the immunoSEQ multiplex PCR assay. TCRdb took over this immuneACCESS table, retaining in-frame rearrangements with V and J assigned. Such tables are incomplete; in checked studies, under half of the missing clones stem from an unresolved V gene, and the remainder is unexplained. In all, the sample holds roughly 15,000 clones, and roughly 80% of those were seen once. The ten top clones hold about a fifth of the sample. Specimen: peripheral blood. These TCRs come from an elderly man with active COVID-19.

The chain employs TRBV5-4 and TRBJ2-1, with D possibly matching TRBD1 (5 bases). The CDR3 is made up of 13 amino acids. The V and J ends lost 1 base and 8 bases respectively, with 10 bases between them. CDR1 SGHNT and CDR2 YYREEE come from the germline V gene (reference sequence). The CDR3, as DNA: TGTGCCAGCAGCTTGCAGGGTTGGGATGAGCAGTTCTTC. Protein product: CASSLQGWDEQFF.

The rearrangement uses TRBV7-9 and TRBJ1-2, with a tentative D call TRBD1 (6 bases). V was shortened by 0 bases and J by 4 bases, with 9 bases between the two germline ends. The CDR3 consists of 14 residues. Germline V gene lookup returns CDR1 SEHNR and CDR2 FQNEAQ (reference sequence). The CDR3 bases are TGTGCCAGCAGCTTAGCGGCAGGGGTCTATGGCTACACCTTC. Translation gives CASSLAAGVYGYTF.

This chain's CDR3 is CASSPLHGSWTDTQYF. For the CDR3, the DNA is TGTGCCAGCTCACCACTACACGGGAGTTGGACAGATACGCAGTATTTT. The chain joins TRBV18 to TRBJ2-3, with D possibly TRBD2 on 6 matching bases. Trimming took off 1 base at V and 3 bases at J, with 14 bases between the two ends. CDR1 and CDR2 (germline): KGHSH, LQKENI. The CDR3 is made up of 16 amino acids.

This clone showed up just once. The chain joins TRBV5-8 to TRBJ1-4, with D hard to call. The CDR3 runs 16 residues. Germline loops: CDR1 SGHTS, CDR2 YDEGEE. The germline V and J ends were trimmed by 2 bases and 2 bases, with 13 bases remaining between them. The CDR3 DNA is TGTGCCAGCAGCTTAATCTCCGGGGTGACTAATGAAAAACTGTTTTTT. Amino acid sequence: CASSLISGVTNEKLFF. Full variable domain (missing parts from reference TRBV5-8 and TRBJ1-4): EAGVTQSPTHLIKTRGQQATLRCSPISGHTSVYWYQQALGLGLQFLLWYDEGEERNRGNFPPRFSGRQFPNYSSELNVNALELEDSALYLCASSLISGVTNEKLFFGSGTQLSVL.

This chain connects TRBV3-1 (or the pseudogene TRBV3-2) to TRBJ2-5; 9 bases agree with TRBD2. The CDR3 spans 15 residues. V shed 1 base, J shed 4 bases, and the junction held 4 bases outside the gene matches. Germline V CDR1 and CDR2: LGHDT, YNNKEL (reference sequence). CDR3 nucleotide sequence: TGTGCCAGCAGCCAAGGGTCTAGCGGGATAGAGACCCAGTACTTC. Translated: CASSQGSSGIETQYF.

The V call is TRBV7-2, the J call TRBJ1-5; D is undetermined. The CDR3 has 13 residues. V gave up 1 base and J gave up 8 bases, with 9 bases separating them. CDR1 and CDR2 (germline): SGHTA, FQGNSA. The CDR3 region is CASSLDGGEPQHF. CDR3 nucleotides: TGTGCCAGCAGCTTAGACGGCGGGGAGCCCCAGCATTTT.

DNA of the CDR3: TGCGCCAGCAGCTTGGGGCAGGGAGGTTCACCCCTCCACTTT. Protein: CASSLGQGGSPLHF. The chain has TRBV5-1 and TRBJ1-6; perhaps TRBD1 as D (5 bases). The V gene lost 0 bases and the J gene lost 9 bases, with 10 bases spanning the gap. CDR3 length: 14 residues. Per the germline V gene, CDR1 is SGHRS and CDR2 is YFSETQ.

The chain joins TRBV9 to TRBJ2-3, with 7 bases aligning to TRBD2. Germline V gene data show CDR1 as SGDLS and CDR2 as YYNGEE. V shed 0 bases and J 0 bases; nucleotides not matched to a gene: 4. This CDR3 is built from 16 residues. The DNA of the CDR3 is TGTGCCAGCAGCGTAGGAAGTAGCGGGAGCACAGATACGCAGTATTTT. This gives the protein CASSVGSSGSTDTQYF.

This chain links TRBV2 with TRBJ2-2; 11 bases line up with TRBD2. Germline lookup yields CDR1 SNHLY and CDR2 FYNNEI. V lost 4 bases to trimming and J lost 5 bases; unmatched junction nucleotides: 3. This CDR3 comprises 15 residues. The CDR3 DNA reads TGTGCCAGCAGTGCGTTAGCGGGAGGGACCGGGGAGCTGTTTTTT. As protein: CASSALAGGTGELFF.

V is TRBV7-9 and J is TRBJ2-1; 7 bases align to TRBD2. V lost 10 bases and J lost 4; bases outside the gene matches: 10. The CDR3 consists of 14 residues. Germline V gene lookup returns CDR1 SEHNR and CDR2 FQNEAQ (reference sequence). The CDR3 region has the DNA TGTGCCATTTCAGAGGGAGGGGTATACAATGAGCAGTTCTTC. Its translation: CAISEGGVYNEQFF.

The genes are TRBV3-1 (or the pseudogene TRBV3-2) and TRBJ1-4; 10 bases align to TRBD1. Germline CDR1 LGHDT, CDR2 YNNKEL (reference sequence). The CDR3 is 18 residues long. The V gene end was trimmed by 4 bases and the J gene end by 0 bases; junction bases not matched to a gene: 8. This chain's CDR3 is CASSPLRDRGPTNEKLFF. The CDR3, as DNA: TGTGCCAGCAGCCCGCTCCGGGACAGGGGTCCAACTAATGAAAAACTGTTTTTT.

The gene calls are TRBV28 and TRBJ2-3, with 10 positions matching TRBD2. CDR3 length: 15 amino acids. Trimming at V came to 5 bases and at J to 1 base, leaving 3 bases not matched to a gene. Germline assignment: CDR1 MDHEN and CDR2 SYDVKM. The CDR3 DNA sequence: TGTGCCAGCAGTATACTAGCGGGGCGCACAGATACGCAGTATTTT. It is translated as CASSILAGRTDTQYF.

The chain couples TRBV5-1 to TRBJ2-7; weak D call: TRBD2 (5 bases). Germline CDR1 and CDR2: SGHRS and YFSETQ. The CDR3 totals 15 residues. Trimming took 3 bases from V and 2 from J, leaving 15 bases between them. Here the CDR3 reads CASSSSLGDTYEQYF. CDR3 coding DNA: TGCGCCAGCAGCTCATCGCTCGGGGATACCTACGAGCAGTACTTC.

This CDR3 reads CASSLYPGQGSYEQYF. The CDR3 nucleotides are TGTGCCAGCAGTCTGTACCCGGGACAGGGGTCCTACGAGCAGTACTTC. This chain connects TRBV27 to TRBJ2-7; TRBD1 aligns across 10 bases. The trim removed 5 bases at V and 1 base at J, leaving 8 bases unmatched. This CDR3 has 16 amino acids. Germline V gives CDR1 MNHEY, CDR2 SMNVEV (reference sequence).

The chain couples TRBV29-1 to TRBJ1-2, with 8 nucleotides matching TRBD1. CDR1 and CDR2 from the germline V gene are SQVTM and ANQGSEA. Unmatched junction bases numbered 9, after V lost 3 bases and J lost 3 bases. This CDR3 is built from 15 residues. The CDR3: CSVEGLDRVDYGYTF. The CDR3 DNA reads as TGCAGCGTTGAGGGTCTGGACAGGGTAGACTATGGCTACACCTTC.

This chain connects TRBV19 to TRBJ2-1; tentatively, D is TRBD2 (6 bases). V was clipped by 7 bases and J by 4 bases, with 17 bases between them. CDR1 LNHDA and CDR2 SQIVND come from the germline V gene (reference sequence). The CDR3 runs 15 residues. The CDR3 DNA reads TGTGCCAGTACAACAGCCCCGGGAGCGTACAATGAGCAGTTCTTC. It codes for CASTTAPGAYNEQFF.

Here the CDR3 DNA reads TGCGCCAGCAGCTTGGGTGGGACAGCTATAACAGATACGCAGTATTTT. Translation: CASSLGGTAITDTQYF. The gene calls are TRBV5-1 and TRBJ2-3, with 7 bases lining up with TRBD1. Germline lookup yields CDR1 SGHRS and CDR2 YFSETQ. The CDR3 length is 16 residues. Germline trimming cut 0 bases from V and 3 bases from J; bases unmatched to any gene: 7.

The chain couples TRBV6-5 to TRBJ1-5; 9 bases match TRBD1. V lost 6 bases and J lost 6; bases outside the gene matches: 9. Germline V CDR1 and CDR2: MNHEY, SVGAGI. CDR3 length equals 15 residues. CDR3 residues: CASSPTGGMGQPQHF. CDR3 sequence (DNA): TGTGCCAGCAGCCCCACAGGGGGCATGGGTCAGCCCCAGCATTTT.

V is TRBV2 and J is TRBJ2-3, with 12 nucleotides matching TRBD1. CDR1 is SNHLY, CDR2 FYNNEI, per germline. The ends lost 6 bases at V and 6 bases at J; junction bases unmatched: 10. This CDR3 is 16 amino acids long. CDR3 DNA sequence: TGTGCCAGCAGATTAAGCCGGGACAGGGGGCGGGATACGCAGTATTTT. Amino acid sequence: CASRLSRDRGRDTQYF.